This TCR beta chain was identified during a study of identical twins. General study results and limits: Cord blood beta clonotypes present at high abundance carried fewer insertions; no such pattern appeared in memory repertoires. Out-of-frame alpha sequences shared between twins exhibited an excess of low generation probability.

Concerning this clonotype: Its target is unknown.

V was cut by 5 bases and J by 1 base, with 12 bases left in between. This CDR3 has 14 amino acids. The germline gives CDR1 LGHNT, CDR2 FRNRAP. In TCRdb, the 5' RACE reads were re-called with MiXCR into one record per CDR3 protein. Of 750,000 to 950,000 distinct CDR3 sequences listed, 9% to 15% are singletons. The data also belong to a second study, concerning yellow fever vaccine responses in identical twins.

Sequences were obtained from PBMCs. The source of this sequence is a woman between 18 and 29 years old in good health. The chain joins TRBV12-5 to TRBJ2-7, with a tentative D call TRBD2 (6 bases). CDR3 region: CASGPGVSSYEQYF. The CDR3 region has the DNA TGTGCTAGTGGTCCGGGGGTGTCATCCTACGAGCAGTACTTC.